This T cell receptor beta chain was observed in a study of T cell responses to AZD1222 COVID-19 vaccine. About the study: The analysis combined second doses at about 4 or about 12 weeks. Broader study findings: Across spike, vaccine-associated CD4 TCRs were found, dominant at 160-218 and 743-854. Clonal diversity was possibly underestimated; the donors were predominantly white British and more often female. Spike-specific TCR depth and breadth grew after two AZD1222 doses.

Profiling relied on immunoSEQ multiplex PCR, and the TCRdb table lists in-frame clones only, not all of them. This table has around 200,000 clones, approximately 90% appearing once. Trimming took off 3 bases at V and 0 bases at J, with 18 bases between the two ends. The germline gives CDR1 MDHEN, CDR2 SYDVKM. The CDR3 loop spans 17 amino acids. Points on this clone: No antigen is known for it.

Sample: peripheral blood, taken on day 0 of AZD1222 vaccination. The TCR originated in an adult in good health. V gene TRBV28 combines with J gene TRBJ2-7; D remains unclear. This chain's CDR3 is CASSFSLLTPPSYEQYF. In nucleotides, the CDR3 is TGTGCCAGCAGTTTCTCTCTGCTGACCCCGCCCTCCTACGAGCAGTACTTC.